These 11 T cell receptor beta chains originate from one sample sequenced in a study of early T cells in non-severe SARS-CoV-2 infection. TCRdb fed the 5' RACE reads into MiXCR, producing one record per CDR3 protein. The table shows some 100,000 distinct CDR3 sequences, with roughly 14% occurring only once. The sequenced material came from whole blood. These receptors all stem from an adult who was a healthcare worker with PCR-confirmed SARS-CoV-2 infection or an uninfected control (not recorded which).

CDR3 sequence (DNA): TGTGCCAGCAGCGTAGTTTCAGTGGGGTACAATGAGCAGTTCTTC. It is translated as CASSVVSVGYNEQFF. V gene TRBV9 combines with J gene TRBJ2-1; D is undetermined. This CDR3 contains 15 residues. Deletions cut 0 bases from V and 4 bases from J, with 11 bases between. Germline V gives CDR1 SGDLS, CDR2 YYNGEE. Drawing the rest from reference TRBV9 and TRBJ2-1, the complete variable domain is DSGVTQTPKHLITATGQRVTLRCSPRSGDLSVYWYQQSLDQGLQFLIQYYNGEERAKGNILERFSAQQFPDLHSELNLSSLELGDSALYFCASSVVSVGYNEQFFGPGTRLTVL.

The sample holds a few counts of this clonotype. The rearrangement uses TRBV9 and TRBJ1-3; no firm D call. The CDR3 is 15 residues long. Trimming shortened V by 0 bases and J by 0 bases, and 7 bases separated the two germline ends. Germline assignment: CDR1 SGDLS and CDR2 YYNGEE. CDR3 region: CASSVGHTSGNTIYF. The CDR3, as DNA: TGTGCCAGCAGCGTAGGACACACCTCTGGAAACACCATATATTTT. Full variable domain (rest looked up from reference TRBV9 and TRBJ1-3): DSGVTQTPKHLITATGQRVTLRCSPRSGDLSVYWYQQSLDQGLQFLIQYYNGEERAKGNILERFSAQQFPDLHSELNLSSLELGDSALYFCASSVGHTSGNTIYFGEGSWLTVV.

This clonotype has only a few counts. The genes are TRBV15 and TRBJ2-3; D is perhaps TRBD1 (5 bases). This CDR3 is built from 12 residues. Germline V gene data show CDR1 as LNHNV and CDR2 as YYDKDF (reference sequence). Between the trimmed V and J ends, which lost 9 bases and 2 bases, there was a span of 9 bases. The DNA for the CDR3 is TGTGCCACAAGACAGTCCACAGATACGCAGTATTTT. Residues: CATRQSTDTQYF. Using reference TRBV15 and TRBJ2-3 for the parts outside the CDR3, the full variable domain is DAMVIQNPRYQVTQFGKPVTLSCSQTLNHNVMYWYQQKSSQAPKLLFHYYDKDFNNEADTPDNFQSRRPNTSFCFLDIRSPGLGDTAMYLCATRQSTDTQYFGPGTRLTVL.

In this sample, this clonotype turned up many times. The chain couples TRBV7-3 to TRBJ2-3, with 16 bases that match TRBD2. V dropped 5 bases and J dropped 4; count of bases not matched to a gene: 9. The CDR3 contains 18 residues. Looked up from germline, CDR1 is SGHTA and CDR2 is FQGTGA. CDR3 protein: CASSPGTSGGAFPDTQYF. The CDR3 DNA sequence: TGTGCCAGCAGCCCCGGGACTAGCGGGGGGGCGTTCCCAGATACGCAGTATTTT. The full variable domain, completed using reference TRBV7-3 and TRBJ2-3, is GAGVSQTPSNKVTEKGKYVELRCDPISGHTALYWYRQSLGQGPEFLIYFQGTGAADDSGLPNDRFFAVRPEGSVSTLKIQRTERGDSAVYLCASSPGTSGGAFPDTQYFGPGTRLTVL.

This clonotype was seen a few times. The chain couples TRBV5-1 to TRBJ1-2; 7 bases line up with TRBD1. J lost 5 bases, V lost 0 bases, and 10 bases had no gene match. This CDR3 is built from 16 residues. Germline V gene data show CDR1 as SGHRS and CDR2 as YFSETQ. The CDR3 DNA reads as TGCGCCAGCAGCTTGGGGGTTTCGGGACAGAAGTATGGCTACACCTTC. Residues: CASSLGVSGQKYGYTF.

This clonotype was counted only a few times. The chain links TRBV27 to TRBJ1-4; D is undetermined. The CDR3 runs to 15 residues. Germline CDR1 and CDR2: MNHEY and SMNVEV (reference sequence). V was trimmed by 4 bases and J by 0 bases, leaving 9 bases between them. For the CDR3, the DNA is TGTGCCAGCAGTTACCGTGATGCAACTAATGAAAAACTGTTTTTT. It yields the protein CASSYRDATNEKLFF.

The chain combines TRBV2 with TRBJ1-1, with TRBD1 matching 12 bases. With 6 bases clipped from V and 6 bases from J, the junction kept 8 bases outside the gene matches. The CDR3 length is 15 residues. The germline CDR1 and CDR2 sequences are SNHLY and FYNNEI. The CDR3 coding sequence is TGTGCCAGCAGGGTCCGGGACAGGGGGCGCCCTGAAGCTTTCTTT. Its protein is CASRVRDRGRPEAFF.

The sample holds a few counts of this clonotype. This chain links TRBV5-1 with TRBJ1-1; no clear D. This CDR3 region has 14 residues. CDR1 and CDR2 (germline): SGHRS, YFSETQ. Deletions cut 4 bases from V and 0 bases from J, with 10 bases between. For the CDR3, the DNA is TGCGCCAGCAGCCGGAGGCCGCTGAACACTGAAGCTTTCTTT. Protein product: CASSRRPLNTEAFF.

V and J are TRBV29-1 and TRBJ1-2; TRBD1 might be the D (5 bases). CDR1 is SQVTM and CDR2 is ANQGSEA in the germline V gene. The CDR3 is made up of 15 amino acids. Trimming shortened V by 4 bases and J by 0 bases, and 15 bases separated the two germline ends. CDR3 amino acids: CSVGGSGETNYGYTF. DNA for the CDR3: TGCAGCGTTGGTGGGTCGGGGGAAACTAACTATGGCTACACCTTC.

This clonotype was counted a few times. This chain joins TRBV24-1 and TRBJ1-2; D call uncertain. This CDR3 region has 12 residues. Looked up from germline, CDR1 is KGHDR and CDR2 is SFDVKD. V dropped 7 bases and J dropped 2 bases, with 7 bases sitting between them. CDR3 in DNA: TGTGCCACCAGCAGAACGAACTATGGCTACACCTTC. Translated, it gives CATSRTNYGYTF.

A few counts support this clonotype. This chain connects TRBV24-1 to TRBJ1-5; TRBD1 agrees at 9 bases. Germline V lookup: CDR1 KGHDR, CDR2 SFDVKD. Trimming at V came to 9 bases and at J to 4 bases, leaving 9 bases not matched to a gene. The CDR3 consists of 15 residues. The chain's CDR3 is CATALGQGGNQPQHF. The DNA for the CDR3 is TGTGCCACCGCCCTGGGACAGGGCGGGAATCAGCCCCAGCATTTT.